The TCR beta chain under discussion was sequenced for a study of blood T cells in healthy people across ages. Points from the study as a whole: Compared with aged donors, long-lived donors showed fewer expanded clones, suggesting selection. CMV infection status of these donors was not known. With age, beta diversity per million T cells declined roughly linearly, significantly by 40.

The germline V gene has CDR1 LGHDT and CDR2 YNNKEL (reference sequence). With V trimmed by 1 base and J by 4 bases, 6 bases remained unmatched. CDR3 length: 15 residues. The use of a sample-barcoded 5' primer and a J-beta primer mix characterized a second PCR of about 6 to 11 cycles. TCRdb fed the 5' RACE reads into MiXCR, producing one record per CDR3 protein. The table has approximately 900,000 distinct CDR3 sequences, approximately 49% seen once. Ranging in age from roughly 6 to 100, the donors were healthy Caucasian individuals from Russia. This clonotype was seen more than once but under ten times. Its antigen is still unknown.

The sequence was collected from a man aged 30 to 45 in good health. The sequencing sample was made of blood. The chain joins TRBV3-1 to TRBJ1-2; TRBD1 matches 7 bases. The CDR3 spells CASSQARGTLYGYTF. CDR3 DNA: TGTGCCAGCAGCCAAGCCAGGGGGACCCTCTATGGCTACACCTTC.